One sample yielded the 3 T cell receptor beta chains listed below, sequenced in a study of T-cell memory formation after mild COVID-19. TCRdb fed the 5' RACE reads into MiXCR, producing one record per CDR3 protein. The sample consists of roughly 310,000 distinct CDR3 sequences, 15% of them appearing once. Specimen: PBMCs or a T cell subset sorted from them (not recorded which). The receptors derive from a man in his late teens or twenties who had mild COVID-19 (a few samples of this study predate the infection). Cell type and time point are not known.

The genes are TRBV7-2 and TRBJ1-5; D is undetermined. Germline V gene data show CDR1 as SGHTA and CDR2 as FQGNSA. The ends were cut back, 5 bases at V and 8 bases at J, with 13 bases in the middle. The CDR3 extends over 13 amino acids. Written as DNA, the CDR3 is TGTGCCAGCAGCCCCCGGACCGCAGAGCCCCAGCATTTT. Protein: CASSPRTAEPQHF.

This chain joins TRBV7-9 and TRBJ2-7; 10 bases agree with TRBD2. The trim removed 5 bases at V and 3 bases at J, leaving 10 bases unmatched. CDR3 length: 16 amino acids. The germline V gene has CDR1 SEHNR and CDR2 FQNEAQ (reference sequence). The CDR3 DNA reads TGTGCCAGCAGCAAGAAAGGGACTAGCGACAACTACGAGCAGTACTTC. Amino acids: CASSKKGTSDNYEQYF. The whole variable domain, remainder taken from reference TRBV7-9 and TRBJ2-7, is DTGVSQNPRHKITKRGQNVTFRCDPISEHNRLYWYRQTLGQGPEFLTYFQNEAQLEKSRLLSDRFSAERPKGSFSTLEIQRTEQGDSAMYLCASSKKGTSDNYEQYFGPGTRLTVT.

V usage is TRBV4-3 and J usage is TRBJ2-5; either TRBD1 or TRBD2 may fit D (5 bases each). V lost 1 base, J lost 1 base, and 7 bases lay in between. Per the germline V gene, CDR1 is LGHNA and CDR2 is YSLEER. CDR3 length equals 14 residues. CDR3 DNA: TGCGCCAGCAGCCAAGGGGGACCCCAAGAGACCCAGTACTTC. Translation: CASSQGGPQETQYF.